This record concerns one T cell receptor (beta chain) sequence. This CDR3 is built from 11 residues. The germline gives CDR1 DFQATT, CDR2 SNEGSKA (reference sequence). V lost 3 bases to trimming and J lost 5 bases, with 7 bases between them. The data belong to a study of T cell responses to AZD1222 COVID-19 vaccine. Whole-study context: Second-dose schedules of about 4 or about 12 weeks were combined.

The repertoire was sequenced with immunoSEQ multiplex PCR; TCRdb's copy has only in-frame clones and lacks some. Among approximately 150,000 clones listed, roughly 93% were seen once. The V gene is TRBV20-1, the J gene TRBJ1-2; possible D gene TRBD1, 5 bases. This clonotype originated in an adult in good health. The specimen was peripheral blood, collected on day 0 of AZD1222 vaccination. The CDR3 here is CSASGGYGYTF. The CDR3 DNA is TGCAGTGCTAGCGGGGGTTATGGCTACACCTTC.